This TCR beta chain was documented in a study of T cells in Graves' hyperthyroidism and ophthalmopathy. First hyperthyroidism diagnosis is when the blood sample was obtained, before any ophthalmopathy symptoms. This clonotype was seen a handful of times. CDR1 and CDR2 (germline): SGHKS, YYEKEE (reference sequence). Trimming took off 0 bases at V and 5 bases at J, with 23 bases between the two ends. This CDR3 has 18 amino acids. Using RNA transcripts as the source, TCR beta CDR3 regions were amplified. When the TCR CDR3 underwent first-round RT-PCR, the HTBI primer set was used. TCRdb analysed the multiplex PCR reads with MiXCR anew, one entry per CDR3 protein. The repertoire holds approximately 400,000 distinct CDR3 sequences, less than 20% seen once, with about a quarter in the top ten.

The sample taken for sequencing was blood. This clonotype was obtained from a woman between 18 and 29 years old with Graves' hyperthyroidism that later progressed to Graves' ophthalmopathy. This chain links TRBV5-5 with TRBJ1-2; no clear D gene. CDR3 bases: TGTGCCAGCAGCTTGGCCGGCAGGCCATCCCTAACAGCATATGGCTACACCTTC. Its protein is CASSLAGRPSLTAYGYTF.